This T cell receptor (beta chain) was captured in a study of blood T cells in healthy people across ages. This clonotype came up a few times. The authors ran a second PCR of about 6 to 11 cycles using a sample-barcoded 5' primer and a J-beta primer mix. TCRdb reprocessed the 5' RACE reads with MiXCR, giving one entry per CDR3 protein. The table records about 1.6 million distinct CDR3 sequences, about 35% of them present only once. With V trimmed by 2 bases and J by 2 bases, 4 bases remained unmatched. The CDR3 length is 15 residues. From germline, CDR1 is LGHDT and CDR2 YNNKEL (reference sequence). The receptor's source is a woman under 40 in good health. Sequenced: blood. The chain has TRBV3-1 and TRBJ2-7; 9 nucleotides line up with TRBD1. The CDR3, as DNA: TGTGCCAGCAGCCAATTGACAGGGGGTCCCTACGAGCAGTACTTC. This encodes CASSQLTGGPYEQYF.